The entry that follows covers one T cell receptor (beta chain) sequence. Amplification of TCR beta CDR3 regions used RNA as the template. Carried out on the TCR CDR3, a first-round RT-PCR used the HTBI primer set. TCRdb reanalysed the multiplex PCR reads using MiXCR and keeps one entry per CDR3 protein. In the table there are under 250,000 distinct CDR3 sequences, roughly 17% of which are singletons. V lost 5 bases, J lost 0 bases, and 8 bases lay in between. The CDR3 is 14 amino acids. Germline lookup yields CDR1 LNHDA and CDR2 SQIVND (reference sequence). The sample comes from a study of T cells in Graves' hyperthyroidism and ophthalmopathy.

The sample was blood. The V call is TRBV19, the J call TRBJ1-5; no firm D call. This TCR derives from a woman aged 50 to 65 with Graves' hyperthyroidism. The CDR3 sequence is CASSQRDSNQPQHF. The CDR3 DNA sequence: TGTGCCAGTAGTCAACGGGATAGCAATCAGCCCCAGCATTTT.